Given below is one T cell receptor beta chain in context. These data belong to a study of blood T cell repertoires in COVID-19. For the study at large: Sample material is recorded as cDNA or gDNA derived from T cells, B-cell-depleted T cells, or PBMCs.

Germline V gene data show CDR1 as KGHDR and CDR2 as SFDVKD. The germline V and J ends were trimmed by 3 bases and 6 bases, with 14 bases remaining between them. CDR3 size: 15 residues. Clones were sequenced by immunoSEQ multiplex PCR, and TCRdb holds only the in-frame ones, with some missing. In the table there are about 200,000 clones, 81% of which are singletons. The TCR comes from a woman older than 75 with acute or convalescent COVID-19. This sequence joins TRBV24-1 and TRBJ1-3; a weak D match, TRBD1 (6 bases). Material for sequencing was peripheral blood. The CDR3 spells CATSDGRDTPNTIYF. The CDR3 DNA is TGTGCCACCAGTGATGGCCGGGACACTCCAAACACCATATATTTT.